The clone carrying this T cell receptor beta chain was observed a single time. This entry belongs to a study of blood T cell repertoires in COVID-19. On the study more broadly: Sites in the United States, Italy and Spain provided acute and convalescent COVID-19 samples.

The CDR3 has 15 residues. Germline CDR1 MNHEY, CDR2 SMNVEV (reference sequence). The V gene lost 1 base and the J gene lost 6 bases, with 12 bases spanning the gap. Authors' methods: Using reference gene primer amplification, nucleated cell counts were estimated. TCRdb's table, derived via immunoSEQ multiplex PCR, lists solely in-frame clones and lacks some. The DNA was the basis for D and trimming; V, J and clone size are from that table. The table shows about 150,000 clones, with around nine tenths occurring only once. The source material was peripheral blood. This chain joins TRBV27 and TRBJ2-2, with D possibly being TRBD2 (7 bases). The TCR originated in a human donor in a cohort sampled during active COVID-19. The CDR3 region is CASSLLGGPAGELFF. DNA of the CDR3: TGTGCCAGCAGTTTATTGGGGGGGCCCGCCGGGGAGCTGTTTTTT.